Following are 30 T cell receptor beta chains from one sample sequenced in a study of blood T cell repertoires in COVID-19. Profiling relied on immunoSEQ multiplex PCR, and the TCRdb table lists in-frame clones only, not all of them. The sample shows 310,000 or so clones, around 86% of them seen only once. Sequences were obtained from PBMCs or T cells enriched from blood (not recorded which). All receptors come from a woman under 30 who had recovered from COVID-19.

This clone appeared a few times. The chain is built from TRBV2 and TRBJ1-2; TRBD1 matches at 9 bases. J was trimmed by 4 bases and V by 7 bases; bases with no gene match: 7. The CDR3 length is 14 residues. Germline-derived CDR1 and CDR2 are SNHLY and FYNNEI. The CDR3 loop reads CASTPQTGGYGYTF. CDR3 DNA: TGTGCCAGCACACCTCAGACAGGGGGCTATGGCTACACCTTC.

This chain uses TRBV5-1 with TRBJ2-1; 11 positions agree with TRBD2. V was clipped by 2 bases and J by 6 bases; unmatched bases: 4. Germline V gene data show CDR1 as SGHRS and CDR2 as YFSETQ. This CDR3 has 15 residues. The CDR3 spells CASSLIAGGANEQFF. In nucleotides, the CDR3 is TGCGCCAGCAGCTTAATAGCGGGAGGGGCCAATGAGCAGTTCTTC.

CDR3 sequence: CASSLNLAGGEQYF. As DNA, the CDR3 is TGTGCCAGCAGCTTAAACCTAGCGGGAGGAGAGCAGTACTTC. The rearrangement joins TRBV7-3 to TRBJ2-7, with TRBD2 identical over 11 bases. After removal of 1 base from V and 7 bases from J, the junction contained 3 bases not matched to a gene. Germline V CDR1 and CDR2: SGHTA, FQGTGA. The CDR3 has 14 amino acids.

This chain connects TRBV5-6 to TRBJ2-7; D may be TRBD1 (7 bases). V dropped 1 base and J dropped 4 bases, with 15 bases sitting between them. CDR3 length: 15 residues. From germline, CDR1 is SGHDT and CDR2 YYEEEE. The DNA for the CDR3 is TGTGCCAGCAGCTTGAGGAGGGGGCGCTTATACGAGCAGTACTTC. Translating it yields CASSLRRGRLYEQYF. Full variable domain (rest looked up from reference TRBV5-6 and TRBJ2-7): DAGVTQSPTHLIKTRGQQVTLRCSPKSGHDTVSWYQQALGQGPQFIFQYYEEEERQRGNFPDRFSGHQFPNYSSELNVNALLLGDSALYLCASSLRRGRLYEQYFGPGTRLTVT.

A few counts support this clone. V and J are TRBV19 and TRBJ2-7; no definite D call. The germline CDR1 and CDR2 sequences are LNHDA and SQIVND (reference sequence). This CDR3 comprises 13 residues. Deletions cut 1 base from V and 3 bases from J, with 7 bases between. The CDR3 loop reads CASSIGGHYEQYF. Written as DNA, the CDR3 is TGTGCCAGTAGTATAGGCGGCCACTACGAGCAGTACTTC.

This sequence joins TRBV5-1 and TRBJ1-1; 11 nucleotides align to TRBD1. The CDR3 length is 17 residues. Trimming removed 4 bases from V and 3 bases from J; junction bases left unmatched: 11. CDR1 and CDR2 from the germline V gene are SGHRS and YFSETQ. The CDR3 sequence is CASSLDRGPMGYTEAFF. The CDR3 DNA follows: TGCGCCAGCAGCCTGGACAGGGGGCCCATGGGGTACACTGAAGCTTTCTTT.

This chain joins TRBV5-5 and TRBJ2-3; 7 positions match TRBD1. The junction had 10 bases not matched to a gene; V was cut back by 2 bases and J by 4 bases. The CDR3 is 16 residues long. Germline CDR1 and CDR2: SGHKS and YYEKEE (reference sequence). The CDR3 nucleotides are TGTGCCAGCAGCTTAACGCTACAGGGGACGGCAGATACGCAGTATTTT. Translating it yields CASSLTLQGTADTQYF.

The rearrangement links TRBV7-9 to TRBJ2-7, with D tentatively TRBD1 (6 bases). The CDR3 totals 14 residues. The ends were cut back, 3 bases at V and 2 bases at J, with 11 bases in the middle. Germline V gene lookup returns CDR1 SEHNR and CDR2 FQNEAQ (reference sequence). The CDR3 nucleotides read TGTGCCAGCAGCTTGGTGGACAGCGCCTACGAGCAGTACTTC. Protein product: CASSLVDSAYEQYF.

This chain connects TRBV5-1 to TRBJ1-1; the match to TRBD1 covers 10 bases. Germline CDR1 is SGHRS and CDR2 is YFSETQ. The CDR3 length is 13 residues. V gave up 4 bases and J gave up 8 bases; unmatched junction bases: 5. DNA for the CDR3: TGCGCCAGCAGCCCGGGACAGGGGACCGAAGCTTTCTTT. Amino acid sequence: CASSPGQGTEAFF.

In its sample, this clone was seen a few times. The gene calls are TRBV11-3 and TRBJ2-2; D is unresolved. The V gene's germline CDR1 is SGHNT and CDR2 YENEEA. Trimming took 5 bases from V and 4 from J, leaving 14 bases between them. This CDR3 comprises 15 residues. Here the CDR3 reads CASSPAPGGTGELFF. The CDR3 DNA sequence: TGTGCCAGCAGCCCGGCACCGGGTGGCACCGGGGAGCTGTTTTTT.

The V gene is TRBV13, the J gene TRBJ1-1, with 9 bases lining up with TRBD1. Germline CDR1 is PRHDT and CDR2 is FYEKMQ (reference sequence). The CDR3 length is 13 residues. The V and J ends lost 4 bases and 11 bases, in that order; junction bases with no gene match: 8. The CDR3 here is CASSSGTGNTAFF. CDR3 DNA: TGTGCCAGCAGCTCCGGGACAGGGAATACGGCTTTCTTT.

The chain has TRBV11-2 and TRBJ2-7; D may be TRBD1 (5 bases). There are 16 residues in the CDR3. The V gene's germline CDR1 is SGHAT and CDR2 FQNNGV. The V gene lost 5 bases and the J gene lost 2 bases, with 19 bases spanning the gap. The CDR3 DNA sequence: TGTGCCAGCAGCCCCCTCCAGGGAAAAAAGACCTACGAGCAGTACTTC. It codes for CASSPLQGKKTYEQYF.

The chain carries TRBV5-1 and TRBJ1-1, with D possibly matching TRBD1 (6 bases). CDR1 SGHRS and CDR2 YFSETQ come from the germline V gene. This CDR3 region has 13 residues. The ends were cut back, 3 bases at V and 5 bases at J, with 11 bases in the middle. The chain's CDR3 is CASSSPDRTEAFF. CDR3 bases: TGCGCCAGCAGCTCACCGGACAGAACTGAAGCTTTCTTT. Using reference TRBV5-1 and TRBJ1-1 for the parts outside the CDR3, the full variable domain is KAGVTQTPRYLIKTRGQQVTLSCSPISGHRSVSWYQQTPGQGLQFLFEYFSETQRNKGNFPGRFSGRQFSNSRSEMNVSTLELGDSALYLCASSSPDRTEAFFGQGTRLTVV.

The CDR3, as DNA: TGTGCCAGCAGCCAAGATGCGGGGGTACGCAATGAGCAGTTCTTC. Protein sequence: CASSQDAGVRNEQFF. J is TRBJ2-1 and V is TRBV3-1 (or the pseudogene TRBV3-2); 7 bases fit TRBD2. V was pared by 0 bases and J by 6 bases, with 5 bases of the junction left unmatched. Germline CDR1 is LGHDT and CDR2 is YNNKEL (reference sequence). The CDR3 is 15 amino acids.

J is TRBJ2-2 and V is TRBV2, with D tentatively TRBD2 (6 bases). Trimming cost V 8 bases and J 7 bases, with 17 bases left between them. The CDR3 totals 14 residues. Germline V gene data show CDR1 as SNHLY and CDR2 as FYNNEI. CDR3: CASGGTGSFGELFF. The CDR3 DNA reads TGTGCCAGCGGGGGGACTGGTAGTTTCGGGGAGCTGTTTTTT.

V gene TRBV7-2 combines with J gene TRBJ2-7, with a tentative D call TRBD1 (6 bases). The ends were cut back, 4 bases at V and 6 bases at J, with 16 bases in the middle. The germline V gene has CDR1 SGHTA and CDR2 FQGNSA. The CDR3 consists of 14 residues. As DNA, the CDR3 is TGTGCCAGCAGCTCAACCCGGGACAAACGCGAGCAGTACTTC. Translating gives CASSSTRDKREQYF.

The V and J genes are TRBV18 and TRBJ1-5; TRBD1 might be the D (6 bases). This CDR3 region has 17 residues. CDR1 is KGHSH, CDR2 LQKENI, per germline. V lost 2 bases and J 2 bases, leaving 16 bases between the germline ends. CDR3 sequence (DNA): TGTGCCAGCTCACCAGTGCGGGGGGCGGGGGGCAATCAGCCCCAGCATTTT. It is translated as CASSPVRGAGGNQPQHF.

CDR3 sequence (DNA): TGTGCCAGCAGCTTAGGGGGACAAGACGAGCAGTACTTC. Translated, it gives CASSLGGQDEQYF. The chain uses TRBV7-9 and TRBJ2-7; D is possibly TRBD1 (6 bases). The germline gives CDR1 SEHNR, CDR2 FQNEAQ (reference sequence). The CDR3 extends over 13 amino acids. V was pared by 1 base and J by 5 bases, with 9 bases between.

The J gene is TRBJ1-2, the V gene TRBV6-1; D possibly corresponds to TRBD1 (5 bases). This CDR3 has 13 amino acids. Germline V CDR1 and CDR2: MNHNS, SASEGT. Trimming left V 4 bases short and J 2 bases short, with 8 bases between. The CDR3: CASSVRGNYGYTF. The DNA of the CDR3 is TGTGCCAGCAGTGTTCGGGGGAACTATGGCTACACCTTC.

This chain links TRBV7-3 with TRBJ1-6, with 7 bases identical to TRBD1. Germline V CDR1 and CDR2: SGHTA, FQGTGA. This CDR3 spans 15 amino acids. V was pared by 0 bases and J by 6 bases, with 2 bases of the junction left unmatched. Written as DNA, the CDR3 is TGTGCCAGCAGCTTAACCGGGACAGCTAATTCACCCCTCCACTTT. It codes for CASSLTGTANSPLHF.

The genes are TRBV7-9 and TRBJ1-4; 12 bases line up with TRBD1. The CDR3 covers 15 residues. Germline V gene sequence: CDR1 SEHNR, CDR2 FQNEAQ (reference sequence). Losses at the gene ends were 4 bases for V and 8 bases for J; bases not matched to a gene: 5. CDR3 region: CASSSTGTGGEKLFF. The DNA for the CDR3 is TGTGCCAGCAGCTCGACCGGGACAGGGGGCGAAAAACTGTTTTTT.

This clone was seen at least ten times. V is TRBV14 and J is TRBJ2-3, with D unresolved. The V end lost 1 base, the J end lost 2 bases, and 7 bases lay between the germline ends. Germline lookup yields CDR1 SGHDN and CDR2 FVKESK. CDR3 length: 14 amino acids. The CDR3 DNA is TGTGCCAGCAGCCAAGGCGATTACACAGATACGCAGTATTTT. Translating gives CASSQGDYTDTQYF.

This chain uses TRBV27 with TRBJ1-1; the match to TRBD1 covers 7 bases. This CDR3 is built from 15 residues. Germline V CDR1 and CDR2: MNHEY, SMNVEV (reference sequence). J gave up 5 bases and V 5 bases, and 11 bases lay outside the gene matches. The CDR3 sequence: CASSPDPRGFTEAFF. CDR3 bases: TGTGCCAGCAGTCCCGACCCCAGGGGGTTTACTGAAGCTTTCTTT.

Here the CDR3 DNA reads TGTGCCAGCAGAAGCTACTTGCCGGGCTACGAGCAGTACTTC. Amino acids: CASRSYLPGYEQYF. The genes are TRBV27 and TRBJ2-7, with no clear D. This CDR3 spans 14 amino acids. CDR1 and CDR2 from the germline V gene are MNHEY and SMNVEV (reference sequence). V was shortened by 6 bases and J by 3 bases, with 15 bases between the two germline ends.

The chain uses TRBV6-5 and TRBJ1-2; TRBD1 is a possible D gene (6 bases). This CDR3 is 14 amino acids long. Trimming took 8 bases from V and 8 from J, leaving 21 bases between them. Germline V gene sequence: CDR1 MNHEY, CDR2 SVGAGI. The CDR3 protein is CASARNRVREGYTF. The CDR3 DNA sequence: TGTGCCAGCGCCCGGAACAGGGTCCGCGAGGGCTACACCTTC.

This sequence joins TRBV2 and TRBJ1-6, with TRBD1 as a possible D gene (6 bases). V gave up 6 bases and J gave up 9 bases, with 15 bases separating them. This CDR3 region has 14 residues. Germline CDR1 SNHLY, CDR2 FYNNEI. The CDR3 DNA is TGTGCCAGCAGCAGGGGACAAGATAGTTCACCCCTCCACTTT. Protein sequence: CASSRGQDSSPLHF.

Here the CDR3 reads CASRKGNWDTQYF. CDR3 bases: TGTGCCAGCAGGAAGGGGAACTGGGATACGCAGTATTTT. This chain connects TRBV14 to TRBJ2-3, with D perhaps matching TRBD1 (5 bases). Trimming stripped 6 bases from V and 6 bases from J, with 13 bases between. Germline V gives CDR1 SGHDN, CDR2 FVKESK. The CDR3 has 13 amino acids. Using reference TRBV14 and TRBJ2-3 for the parts outside the CDR3, the full variable domain is EAGVTQFPSHSVIEKGQTVTLRCDPISGHDNLYWYRRVMGKEIKFLLHFVKESKQDESGMPNNRFLAERTGGTYSTLKVQPAELEDSGVYFCASRKGNWDTQYFGPGTRLTVL.

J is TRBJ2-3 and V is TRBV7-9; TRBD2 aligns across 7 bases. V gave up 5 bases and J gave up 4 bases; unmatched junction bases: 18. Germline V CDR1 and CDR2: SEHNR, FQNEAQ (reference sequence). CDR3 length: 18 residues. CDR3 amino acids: CASSQSPLLARNSDTQYF. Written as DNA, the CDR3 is TGTGCCAGCAGCCAATCCCCACTACTAGCGCGGAATTCAGATACGCAGTATTTT.

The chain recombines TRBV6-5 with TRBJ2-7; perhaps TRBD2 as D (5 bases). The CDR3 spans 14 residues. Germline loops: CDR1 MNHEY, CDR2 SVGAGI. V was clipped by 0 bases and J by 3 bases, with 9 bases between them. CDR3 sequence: CASSYSQAGYEQYF. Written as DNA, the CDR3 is TGTGCCAGCAGTTACTCGCAGGCGGGCTACGAGCAGTACTTC.

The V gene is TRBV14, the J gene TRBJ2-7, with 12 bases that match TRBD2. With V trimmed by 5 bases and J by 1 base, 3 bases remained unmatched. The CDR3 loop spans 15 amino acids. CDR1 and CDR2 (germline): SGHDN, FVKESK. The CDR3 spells CASSSGLAGSYEQYF. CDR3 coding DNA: TGTGCCAGCAGCTCAGGACTAGCGGGGTCCTACGAGCAGTACTTC.